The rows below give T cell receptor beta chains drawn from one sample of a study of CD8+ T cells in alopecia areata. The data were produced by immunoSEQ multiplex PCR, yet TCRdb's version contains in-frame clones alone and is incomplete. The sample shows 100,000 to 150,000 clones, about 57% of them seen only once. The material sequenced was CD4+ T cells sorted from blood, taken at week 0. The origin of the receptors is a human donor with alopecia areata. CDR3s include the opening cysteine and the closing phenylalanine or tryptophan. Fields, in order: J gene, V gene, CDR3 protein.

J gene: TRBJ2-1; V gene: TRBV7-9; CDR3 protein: CASSLSGFRGDEQFF
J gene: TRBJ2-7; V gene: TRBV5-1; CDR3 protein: CASSSRPTGGSLYEQYF
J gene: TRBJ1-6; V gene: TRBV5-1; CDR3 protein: CASSPTGDQNSPLHF
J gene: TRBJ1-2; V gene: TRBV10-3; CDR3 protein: CAISESSYGYTF
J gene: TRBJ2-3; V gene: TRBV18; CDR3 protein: CASSPPSGMDTQYF
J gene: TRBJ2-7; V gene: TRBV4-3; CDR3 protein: CASSQESPTGLGGEQYF
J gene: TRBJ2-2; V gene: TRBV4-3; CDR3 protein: CASSPAGYTGELFF
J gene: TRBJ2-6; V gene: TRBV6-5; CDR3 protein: CASSYDTSSGANVLTF
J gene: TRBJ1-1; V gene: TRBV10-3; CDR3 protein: CAISESGGKVAFF
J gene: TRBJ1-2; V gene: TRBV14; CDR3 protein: CASSQAYYGYTF
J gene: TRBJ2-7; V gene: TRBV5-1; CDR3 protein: CASSFDLDRGVFEQYF
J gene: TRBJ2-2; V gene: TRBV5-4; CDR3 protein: CASSGIGPNTGELFF
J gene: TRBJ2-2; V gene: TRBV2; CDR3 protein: CASRSTGELFF
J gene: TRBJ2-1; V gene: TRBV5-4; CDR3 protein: CASSPPGLAGLNEQFF
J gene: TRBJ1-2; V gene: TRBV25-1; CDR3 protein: CASSGFGYYGYTF
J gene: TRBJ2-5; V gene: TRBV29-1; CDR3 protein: CSVLAGGQETQYF
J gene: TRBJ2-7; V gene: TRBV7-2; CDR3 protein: CASSVRGGYEQYF
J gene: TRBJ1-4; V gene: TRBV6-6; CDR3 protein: CASSYLTNEKLFF
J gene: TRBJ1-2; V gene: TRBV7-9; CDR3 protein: CASSLTEQGSLGYTF
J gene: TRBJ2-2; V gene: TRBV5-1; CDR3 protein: CASSLGRVFGELFF
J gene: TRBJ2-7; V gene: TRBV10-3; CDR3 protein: CAISELLAGAYEQYF
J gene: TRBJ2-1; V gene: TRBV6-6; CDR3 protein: CASRPGTGSTNEQFF
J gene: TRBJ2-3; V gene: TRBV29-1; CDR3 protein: CSVAGGSSTDTQYF
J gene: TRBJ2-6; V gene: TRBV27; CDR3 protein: CASRAARGGPSYSGANVLTF
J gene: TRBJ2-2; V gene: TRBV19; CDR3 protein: CASRPGQGNTGELFF
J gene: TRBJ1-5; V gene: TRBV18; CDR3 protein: CASSPTGNNQPQHF
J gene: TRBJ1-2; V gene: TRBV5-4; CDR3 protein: CASSLGTGANYGYTF
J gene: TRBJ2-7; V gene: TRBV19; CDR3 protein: CASSMVGTEDYEQYF
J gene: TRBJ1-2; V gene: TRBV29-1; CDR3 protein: CSVQSGSTKNYGYTF
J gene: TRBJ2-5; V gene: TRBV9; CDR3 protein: CASSVPRETQYF
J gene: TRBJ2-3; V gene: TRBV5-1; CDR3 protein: CASGREGTDTQYF
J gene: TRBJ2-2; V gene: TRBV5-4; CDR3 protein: CATRTGLNTGELFF
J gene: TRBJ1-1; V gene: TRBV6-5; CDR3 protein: CASGTGETEAFF
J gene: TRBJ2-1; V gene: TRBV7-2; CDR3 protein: CASSTIADPSNEQFF
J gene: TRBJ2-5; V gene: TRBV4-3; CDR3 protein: CASSQDWGGRSFETQYF
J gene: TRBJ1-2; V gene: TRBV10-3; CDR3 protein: CAISVEVNYGYTF
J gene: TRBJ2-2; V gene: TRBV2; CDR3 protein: CAASRESGELFF
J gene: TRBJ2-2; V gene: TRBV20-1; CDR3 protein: CSATPDGELFF
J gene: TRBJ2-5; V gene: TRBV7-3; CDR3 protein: CASSWTRRETQYF
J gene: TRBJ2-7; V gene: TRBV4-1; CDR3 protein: CASSQDKGAYEQYF
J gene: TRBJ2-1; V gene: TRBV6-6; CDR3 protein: CASKRAGVLNEQFF
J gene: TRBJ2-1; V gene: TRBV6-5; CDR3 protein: CASSFRLDNEQFF
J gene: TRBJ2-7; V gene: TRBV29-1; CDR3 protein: CSVVISAEQYF
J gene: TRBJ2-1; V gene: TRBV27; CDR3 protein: CASCRVSSYNEQFF
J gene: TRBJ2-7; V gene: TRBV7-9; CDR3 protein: CASSFLGDFSYEQYF
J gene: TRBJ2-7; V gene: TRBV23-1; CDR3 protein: CASSQLAGLTYEQYF
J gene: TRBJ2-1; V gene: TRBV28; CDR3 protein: CASSPGGGDEQFF
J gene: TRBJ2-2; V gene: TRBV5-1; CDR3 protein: CASTIQGDTGELFF
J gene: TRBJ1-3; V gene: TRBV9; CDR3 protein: CASSGTIGNTIYF
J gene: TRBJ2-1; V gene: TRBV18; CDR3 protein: CASSPRGTEQFF
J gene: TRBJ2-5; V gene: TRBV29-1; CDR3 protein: CSVGRAGQETQYF
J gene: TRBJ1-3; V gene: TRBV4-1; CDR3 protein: CASSQDRYSGNTIYF
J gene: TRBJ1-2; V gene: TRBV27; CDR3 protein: CASSLGSGLDNYGYTF
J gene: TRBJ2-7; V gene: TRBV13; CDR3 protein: CASSFLREQYF
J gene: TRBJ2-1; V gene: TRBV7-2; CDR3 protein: CASSLGSSGSNEQFF
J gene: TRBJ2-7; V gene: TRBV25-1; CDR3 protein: CASSDGINDAYEQYF
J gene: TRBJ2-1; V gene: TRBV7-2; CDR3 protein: CASSLVLRGGRDEQFF
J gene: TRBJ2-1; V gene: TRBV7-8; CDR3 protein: CASSLATGSSQFF
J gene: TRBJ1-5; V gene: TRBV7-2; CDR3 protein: CASSQGGGNQPQHF